The 30 T cell receptor beta chains reported below all come from one sample, sequenced in a study of T cells after somatic rescue of genetic block. Method: immunoSEQ multiplex PCR; TCRdb's copy keeps in-frame clones and lacks some. The table lists about 15,000 clones, about 70% of them singletons. Specimen: peripheral blood mononuclear cells (PBMCs). Every receptor here comes from a boy aged 10-17 years.

The sample holds one count of this clone. In DNA, the CDR3 is TGTGCCAGCAGTTCCCTAAATCAGCCCCAGCATTTT. Protein: CASSSLNQPQHF. The chain couples TRBV28 to TRBJ1-5; D is unresolved. The CDR3 is 12 residues long. V lost 4 bases and J 4 bases, leaving 5 bases between the germline ends. Germline V gene lookup returns CDR1 MDHEN and CDR2 SYDVKM.

The chain recombines TRBV10-3 with TRBJ2-7, with 11 bases matching TRBD1. CDR1 is ENHRY and CDR2 is SYGVKD in the germline V gene. The ends lost 4 bases at V and 2 bases at J; junction bases unmatched: 4. The CDR3 is made up of 15 amino acids. The CDR3 bases are TGTGCCATCAGTGCGGACAGGGGGCAAACCTACGAGCAGTACTTC. As protein: CAISADRGQTYEQYF.

The genes are TRBV2 and TRBJ2-2; no definite D call. This CDR3 has 13 residues. CDR1 and CDR2 (germline): SNHLY, FYNNEI. V dropped 4 bases and J dropped 1 base, with 4 bases sitting between them. CDR3 DNA sequence: TGTGCCAGCAGTGTGGGGAACACCGGGGAGCTGTTTTTT. As protein: CASSVGNTGELFF.

This sequence joins TRBV28 and TRBJ1-1; possible D gene TRBD1, 6 bases. The CDR3 runs 13 residues. V was trimmed by 6 bases and J by 4 bases, leaving 12 bases between them. Germline CDR1 is MDHEN and CDR2 is SYDVKM. The CDR3 DNA reads TGTGCCAGCAGCCCGGGGGGCCGCACTGAAGCTTTCTTT. It codes for CASSPGGRTEAFF.

The chain links TRBV27 to TRBJ1-2; D is uncertain. V was trimmed by 3 bases and J by 8 bases, leaving 13 bases between them. The CDR3 runs to 13 residues. CDR1 MNHEY and CDR2 SMNVEV come from the germline V gene (reference sequence). For the CDR3, the DNA is TGTGCCAGCAGTTTTAGTCGTCTAGGGGGCTACACCTTC. Protein product: CASSFSRLGGYTF.

The rearrangement links TRBV11-3 to TRBJ2-1, with D possibly TRBD1 on 5 matching bases. Per the germline V gene, CDR1 is SGHNT and CDR2 is YENEEA. This CDR3 spans 14 amino acids. The ends were cut back, 0 bases at V and 6 bases at J, with 9 bases in the middle. The CDR3 loop reads CASSLDVTGNEQFF. The CDR3 coding sequence is TGTGCCAGCAGCTTAGATGTAACAGGCAATGAGCAGTTCTTC.

V is TRBV6-6 and J is TRBJ1-6; D call uncertain. CDR1 and CDR2 (germline): MNHNY, SVGAGI (reference sequence). Trimming pared 6 bases from V and 6 bases from J, leaving 12 bases between. The CDR3 has 14 residues. The CDR3 here is CASSGEVGNSPLHF. The CDR3 DNA sequence: TGTGCCAGCAGCGGGGAAGTGGGTAATTCACCCCTCCACTTT.

This clone was found a few times. This rearrangement joins TRBV14 to TRBJ2-7; 7 positions agree with TRBD2. Germline CDR1 and CDR2: SGHDN and FVKESK. The CDR3 loop spans 13 amino acids. V lost 4 bases to trimming and J lost 9 bases; unmatched junction nucleotides: 9. CDR3 amino acids: CASSPSGGSGQYF. The CDR3 DNA follows: TGTGCCAGCAGCCCTTCTGGCGGGAGCGGGCAGTACTTC.

This chain links TRBV28 with TRBJ2-2; D might be TRBD1 or TRBD2, each matching 7 bases. Deletions cut 7 bases from V and 3 bases from J, with 21 bases between. The V gene's germline CDR1 is MDHEN and CDR2 SYDVKM. The CDR3 loop spans 17 amino acids. The CDR3 is CASTLNRAGGDTGELFF. DNA of the CDR3: TGTGCCAGCACCCTAAATCGGGCAGGGGGGGACACCGGGGAGCTGTTTTTT.

The rearrangement uses TRBV5-1 and TRBJ1-1; D might be TRBD1 (6 bases). CDR3 length: 11 residues. CDR1 and CDR2 (germline): SGHRS, YFSETQ. Trimming took 4 bases from V and 6 from J, leaving 7 bases between them. CDR3 DNA sequence: TGCGCCAGCAGCGAGGGGGCTGAAGCTTTCTTT. Residues: CASSEGAEAFF.

Remarks on this clone: An end of the junction differs from the germline gene, which may be a read error. V gene TRBV5-5 combines with J gene TRBJ1-6; no clear D gene. The CDR3 is 10 amino acids. Germline V gene lookup returns CDR1 SGHKS and CDR2 YYEKEE (reference sequence). CDR3: CASSLEGKSF. CDR3 in DNA: TGTGCCAGCAGCTTGGAGGGAAAAAGCTTT.

The chain carries TRBV5-4 and TRBJ2-3, with unresolved D. Trimming left V 0 bases short and J 5 bases short, with 4 bases between. The germline gives CDR1 SGHNT, CDR2 YYREEE (reference sequence). CDR3 length: 12 residues. The CDR3 loop is CASSLELDTQYF. The CDR3 region has the DNA TGTGCCAGCAGCTTGGAGCTAGATACGCAGTATTTT.

The table lists this clone with a count of one. The J gene is TRBJ1-1, the V gene TRBV10-3; TRBD1 matches 9 bases. With V trimmed by 1 base and J by 5 bases, 5 bases remained unmatched. The V gene's germline CDR1 is ENHRY and CDR2 SYGVKD. The CDR3 has 15 amino acids. The CDR3 sequence is CAISELTGGHTEAFF. Written as DNA, the CDR3 is TGTGCCATCAGTGAGTTGACAGGGGGTCATACTGAAGCTTTCTTT.

J is TRBJ2-7 and V is TRBV9; D is unclear. Germline loops: CDR1 SGDLS, CDR2 YYNGEE. The CDR3 runs to 14 residues. Trimming shortened V by 0 bases and J by 6 bases, and 13 bases separated the two germline ends. The CDR3 DNA follows: TGTGCCAGCAGCGTAGCACCATTGCTCGGCGAGCAGTACTTC. Translation gives CASSVAPLLGEQYF. The full variable domain, rest sourced from reference TRBV9 and TRBJ2-7, is DSGVTQTPKHLITATGQRVTLRCSPRSGDLSVYWYQQSLDQGLQFLIQYYNGEERAKGNILERFSAQQFPDLHSELNLSSLELGDSALYFCASSVAPLLGEQYFGPGTRLTVT.

V gene TRBV6-5 combines with J gene TRBJ1-5; D unclear. This CDR3 is built from 13 residues. Germline assignment: CDR1 MNHEY and CDR2 SVGAGI. V dropped 6 bases and J dropped 1 base, with 7 bases sitting between them. The CDR3 is CASSRLSNQPQHF. The CDR3 bases are TGTGCCAGCAGCAGACTGAGCAATCAGCCCCAGCATTTT.

V usage is TRBV18 and J usage is TRBJ1-3; a possible D gene is TRBD1 (5 bases). From germline, CDR1 is KGHSH and CDR2 LQKENI. Trimming removed 1 base at V and 2 bases at J, with 9 bases between. The CDR3 runs 15 residues. CDR3 sequence: CASSPQGLPGNTIYF. In DNA, the CDR3 is TGTGCCAGCTCACCACAGGGGCTTCCTGGAAACACCATATATTTT.

The chain combines TRBV2 with TRBJ2-7, with TRBD1 identical over 8 bases. The CDR3 length is 14 residues. CDR1 and CDR2 from the germline V gene are SNHLY and FYNNEI. V was pared by 6 bases and J by 6 bases, with 10 bases of the junction left unmatched. CDR3 DNA sequence: TGTGCCAGCAGGCGACAGGGGAAGACAAGCGAGCAGTACTTC. It codes for CASRRQGKTSEQYF.

The rearrangement links TRBV6-5 to TRBJ2-2, with 7 bases fitting TRBD2. V shed 6 bases, J shed 4 bases, and the junction held 2 bases outside the gene matches. Per the germline V gene, CDR1 is MNHEY and CDR2 is SVGAGI. The CDR3 is 13 residues long. In DNA, the CDR3 is TGTGCCAGCAGGGGGAGGGTCACCGGGGAGCTGTTTTTT. Translated, it gives CASRGRVTGELFF.

The count of this clone is one. The rearrangement joins TRBV5-1 to TRBJ1-5, with a tentative D call TRBD1 (6 bases). Looked up from germline, CDR1 is SGHRS and CDR2 is YFSETQ. The CDR3 consists of 14 residues. Trimming took 6 bases from V and 0 from J, leaving 10 bases between them. The CDR3 region is CASTGDNSNQPQHF. CDR3 DNA: TGCGCCAGCACAGGGGACAATAGCAATCAGCCCCAGCATTTT.

V is TRBV6-1 and J is TRBJ1-2; TRBD1 matches at 7 bases. Germline CDR1 MNHNS, CDR2 SASEGT. This CDR3 contains 13 residues. Trimming cost V 4 bases and J 4 bases; bases outside gene matches: 3. The chain's CDR3 is CASSADRVYGYTF. DNA of the CDR3: TGTGCCAGCAGTGCCGACAGGGTCTATGGCTACACCTTC.

This chain uses TRBV5-4 with TRBJ1-2, with D tentatively TRBD1 (6 bases). Germline V gene lookup returns CDR1 SGHNT and CDR2 YYREEE (reference sequence). V gave up 3 bases and J gave up 5 bases, with 14 bases separating them. This CDR3 has 14 amino acids. In nucleotides, the CDR3 is TGTGCCAGCAGCTCTGGTCAGGGGTGGTATGGCTACACCTTC. Residues: CASSSGQGWYGYTF.

This chain joins TRBV28 and TRBJ2-2; a weak D match, TRBD1 (6 bases). This CDR3 is built from 16 residues. Germline V gene lookup returns CDR1 MDHEN and CDR2 SYDVKM. CDR3 protein: CAASVTGLANTGELFF. The CDR3 nucleotides read TGTGCTGCCAGTGTTACAGGGTTGGCGAACACCGGGGAGCTGTTTTTT.

The gene calls are TRBV2 and TRBJ1-1; D is unclear. The germline CDR1 and CDR2 sequences are SNHLY and FYNNEI. V gave up 4 bases and J gave up 4 bases, with 7 bases separating them. The CDR3 contains 12 residues. The chain's CDR3 is CASSVIGTEAFF. DNA for the CDR3: TGTGCCAGCAGTGTGATCGGCACTGAAGCTTTCTTT.

This sequence joins TRBV2 and TRBJ1-2; D is possibly TRBD1 (6 bases). The CDR3 consists of 10 residues. Per germline, CDR1 SNHLY and CDR2 FYNNEI. Trimming shortened V by 11 bases and J by 8 bases, and 12 bases separated the two germline ends. The CDR3 spells CAAGQHGYTF. CDR3 bases: TGTGCCGCGGGACAACACGGCTACACCTTC.

This clone was seen only a few times. The chain employs TRBV27 and TRBJ2-5; TRBD2 matches 7 bases. V lost 1 base and J lost 4; bases outside the gene matches: 6. Per the germline V gene, CDR1 is MNHEY and CDR2 is SMNVEV (reference sequence). CDR3 length: 15 residues. The CDR3 nucleotides are TGTGCCAGCAGTTTATACTTGGGGGGGAGAGAGACCCAGTACTTC. Translating it yields CASSLYLGGRETQYF.

The chain recombines TRBV6-5 with TRBJ1-1; tentative D call: TRBD1 (5 bases). CDR1 MNHEY and CDR2 SVGAGI come from the germline V gene. V dropped 0 bases and J dropped 1 base, with 6 bases sitting between them. CDR3 length: 14 residues. CDR3 sequence: CASSYSGGNTEAFF. Here the CDR3 DNA reads TGTGCCAGCAGTTACTCGGGGGGGAACACTGAAGCTTTCTTT.

This rearrangement joins TRBV5-1 to TRBJ2-2; 12 positions agree with TRBD2. J lost 4 bases, V lost 2 bases, and 0 bases had no gene match. The CDR3 runs to 15 residues. Germline assignment: CDR1 SGHRS and CDR2 YFSETQ. CDR3 DNA: TGCGCCAGCAGCTTACTAGCGGGGGGCACCGGGGAGCTGTTTTTT. It encodes CASSLLAGGTGELFF. Full variable domain (missing parts from reference TRBV5-1 and TRBJ2-2): KAGVTQTPRYLIKTRGQQVTLSCSPISGHRSVSWYQQTPGQGLQFLFEYFSETQRNKGNFPGRFSGRQFSNSRSEMNVSTLELGDSALYLCASSLLAGGTGELFFGEGSRLTVL.

The chain couples TRBV28 to TRBJ1-5; D is undetermined. With 10 bases removed from V and 5 bases from J, the gap between germline ends came to 12 bases. The V gene's germline CDR1 is MDHEN and CDR2 SYDVKM. This CDR3 has 12 residues. CDR3 loop: CATLEVHQPQHF. For the CDR3, the DNA is TGTGCCACCCTCGAGGTGCATCAGCCCCAGCATTTT.

The CDR3, as DNA: TGTGCCACAGCCACAGCACGCTCTGGGGCCAACGTCCTGACTTTC. It translates to CATATARSGANVLTF. The chain employs TRBV2 and TRBJ2-6; D not certain. CDR3 length: 15 residues. The V end lost 10 bases, the J end lost 0 bases, and 13 bases lay between the germline ends. CDR1 is SNHLY and CDR2 is FYNNEI in the germline V gene.

The chain carries TRBV30 and TRBJ1-2; possibly TRBD1 for D (5 bases). With 3 bases removed from V and 1 base from J, the gap between germline ends came to 18 bases. The CDR3 has 16 residues. Germline V gene data show CDR1 as GTSNPN and CDR2 as SVGIG (reference sequence). This CDR3 is CAWRSAGANFNYGYTF. The CDR3 nucleotides are TGTGCCTGGAGATCCGCTGGGGCCAACTTTAACTATGGCTACACCTTC.